Following are 21 T cell receptor beta chains from one sample sequenced in a study of response to subunit inactivated influenza vaccine. TCRdb passed the RT-PCR reads through MiXCR, listing each CDR3 protein once. The data hold 530,000 or so distinct CDR3 sequences, with roughly 25% observed a single time. The sample consisted of CD4+ T cells sorted from PBMCs, taken 5 days after vaccination. The receptors were gathered from a man aged 45-60 years who received an inactivated influenza vaccine.

This clonotype showed up just a few times. J is TRBJ2-4 and V is TRBV5-1; no definite D call. V lost 4 bases to trimming and J lost 8 bases, with 19 bases between them. This CDR3 spans 15 amino acids. The germline V gene encodes CDR1 SGHRS and CDR2 YFSETQ. The CDR3 DNA is TGCGCCAGCAGCCCAGTGGTTAAGGACGTTGACATTCAGTACTTC. Residues: CASSPVVKDVDIQYF.

This clonotype was found many times. V and J are TRBV4-2 and TRBJ2-1; no firm D call. The V gene's germline CDR1 is LGHNA and CDR2 YNFKEQ. Trimming cost V 1 base and J 4 bases, with 8 bases left between them. The CDR3 contains 14 residues. CDR3 amino acids: CASSQAGGYNEQFF. CDR3 coding DNA: TGTGCCAGCAGCCAAGCCGGCGGATACAATGAGCAGTTCTTC.

The chain uses TRBV24-1 and TRBJ2-1; 14 positions match TRBD2. This CDR3 region has 21 residues. Germline loops: CDR1 KGHDR, CDR2 SFDVKD. J lost 4 bases, V lost 3 bases, and 16 bases had no gene match. CDR3 DNA: TGTGCCACCAGTGATCGGTGGAGTTTATGGGGACTAGCGGGAGAGTACAATGAGCAGTTCTTC. Its protein product is CATSDRWSLWGLAGEYNEQFF.

J is TRBJ2-1 and V is TRBV7-9, with 14 nucleotides matching TRBD2. Germline V gives CDR1 SEHNR, CDR2 FQNEAQ (reference sequence). J gave up 6 bases and V 5 bases, and 6 bases lay outside the gene matches. CDR3 length equals 16 residues. CDR3 sequence reads: CASSEGTSGSGNEQFF. The CDR3 nucleotides are TGTGCCAGCAGCGAAGGGACTAGCGGGAGCGGCAATGAGCAGTTCTTC. Filled out from reference TRBV7-9 and TRBJ2-1, the complete variable domain reads DTGVSQNPRHKITKRGQNVTFRCDPISEHNRLYWYRQTLGQGPEFLTYFQNEAQLEKSRLLSDRFSAERPKGSFSTLEIQRTEQGDSAMYLCASSEGTSGSGNEQFFGPGTRLTVL.

This clonotype was observed a few times. The chain employs TRBV10-3 and TRBJ1-2; perhaps TRBD1 as D (6 bases). The CDR3 is 13 amino acids. Germline V lookup: CDR1 ENHRY, CDR2 SYGVKD. Trimming shortened V by 4 bases and J by 6 bases, and 12 bases separated the two germline ends. The CDR3 is CAISGGGENGYTF. CDR3 nucleotides: TGTGCCATCAGTGGGGGGGGCGAAAATGGCTACACCTTC.

V is TRBV5-5 and J is TRBJ1-4; 9 bases agree with TRBD1. Per the germline V gene, CDR1 is SGHKS and CDR2 is YYEKEE (reference sequence). The length of the CDR3 is 14 residues. V was clipped by 5 bases and J by 8 bases; unmatched bases: 7. The CDR3 DNA reads TGTGCCAGCAGTCGAGACAGGGGGGTCGAAAAACTGTTTTTT. It specifies CASSRDRGVEKLFF.

The chain has TRBV7-9 and TRBJ2-7; D is perhaps TRBD1 (6 bases). This CDR3 is built from 14 residues. Trimming cost V 0 bases and J 6 bases, with 12 bases left between them. CDR1 is SEHNR and CDR2 is FQNEAQ in the germline V gene (reference sequence). The CDR3 DNA is TGTGCCAGCAGCTTAGCACAGGGAAGCAGCGAGCAGTACTTC. Protein sequence: CASSLAQGSSEQYF. Full variable domain (outside the CDR3, taken from reference TRBV7-9 and TRBJ2-7): DTGVSQNPRHKITKRGQNVTFRCDPISEHNRLYWYRQTLGQGPEFLTYFQNEAQLEKSRLLSDRFSAERPKGSFSTLEIQRTEQGDSAMYLCASSLAQGSSEQYFGPGTRLTVT.

The rearrangement links TRBV7-2 to TRBJ1-4; D remains unclear. V lost 6 bases, J lost 8 bases, and 19 bases lay in between. The CDR3 sequence is 15 residues long. Germline-derived CDR1 and CDR2 are SGHTA and FQGNSA. DNA for the CDR3: TGTGCCAGCAGGACGGCTCCGGGAGACGGGGAAAAACTGTTTTTT. It translates to CASRTAPGDGEKLFF. Complete variable domain (other parts from reference TRBV7-2 and TRBJ1-4): GAGVSQSPSNKVTEKGKDVELRCDPISGHTALYWYRQSLGQGLEFLIYFQGNSAPDKSGLPSDRFSAERTGGSVSTLTIQRTQQEDSAVYLCASRTAPGDGEKLFFGSGTQLSVL.

This clonotype was seen more than once but under ten times. This sequence joins TRBV5-1 and TRBJ2-3; 8 nucleotides line up with TRBD2. The CDR3 has 17 amino acids. Germline lookup yields CDR1 SGHRS and CDR2 YFSETQ. Trimming cost V 0 bases and J 4 bases; bases outside gene matches: 10. The CDR3: CASSLEGAGGPADTQYF. The CDR3 DNA follows: TGCGCCAGCAGCTTGGAGGGCGCGGGAGGCCCCGCAGATACGCAGTATTTT.

This clonotype was recorded a few times. V is TRBV20-1 and J is TRBJ1-3; 7 bases map to TRBD1. The J segment lost 7 bases and the V segment lost 3 bases, leaving 3 bases of the junction unmatched. The CDR3 covers 12 residues. CDR1 is DFQATT, CDR2 SNEGSKA, per germline (reference sequence). The CDR3 DNA reads TGCAGTGCTAGTCAGGGGGGGAACACCATATATTTT. Amino acid sequence: CSASQGGNTIYF.

There are a few counts of this clonotype. The V gene is TRBV27, the J gene TRBJ1-1, with D possibly matching TRBD1 (6 bases). The germline V gene encodes CDR1 MNHEY and CDR2 SMNVEV (reference sequence). This CDR3 is built from 15 residues. Deletions cut 7 bases from V and 1 base from J, with 16 bases between. Here the CDR3 DNA reads TGTGCCAGCAATAGATCCGGGACATCGAACACTGAAGCTTTCTTT. Protein: CASNRSGTSNTEAFF.

The V call is TRBV5-1, the J call TRBJ1-1; no clear D. The V end lost 7 bases, the J end lost 1 base, and 14 bases lay between the germline ends. Germline loops: CDR1 SGHRS, CDR2 YFSETQ. The CDR3 is made up of 14 amino acids. CDR3 region: CASGGLGPNTEAFF. The CDR3 DNA follows: TGCGCCAGCGGAGGCCTAGGGCCGAACACTGAAGCTTTCTTT.

This clonotype has more than one count but fewer than ten. The chain links TRBV12-3 or TRBV12-4 to TRBJ1-3, with 7 bases identical to TRBD1. The CDR3 covers 14 residues. J was trimmed by 4 bases and V by 5 bases; bases with no gene match: 5. The CDR3 here is CASSRRDRGNTIYF. The DNA of the CDR3 is TGTGCCAGCAGTCGAAGGGACAGAGGAAACACCATATATTTT.

In its sample, this clonotype was seen a few times. This chain connects TRBV6-1 to TRBJ2-3, with TRBD2 matching over 10 bases. Trimming took 6 bases from V and 2 from J; bases not matched to a gene: 8. The CDR3 extends over 16 amino acids. Germline V gene lookup returns CDR1 MNHNS and CDR2 SASEGT. In nucleotides, the CDR3 is TGTGCCAGCAGGCCCATCCTAGCGGGAGACACAGATACGCAGTATTTT. This translates into CASRPILAGDTDTQYF.

This sequence joins TRBV4-2 and TRBJ2-3, with 7 nucleotides matching TRBD1. With 0 bases clipped from V and 4 bases from J, the junction kept 4 bases outside the gene matches. The CDR3 totals 15 residues. Germline V CDR1 and CDR2: LGHNA, YNFKEQ. This chain's CDR3 is CASSQDRQGADTQYF. CDR3 nucleotides: TGTGCCAGCAGCCAAGATCGGCAGGGGGCAGATACGCAGTATTTT.

This chain uses TRBV20-1 with TRBJ2-7; TRBD1 or TRBD2 may be the D gene (5 bases each). Germline V gene lookup returns CDR1 DFQATT and CDR2 SNEGSKA (reference sequence). V lost 4 bases and J 1 base, leaving 11 bases between the germline ends. The CDR3 length is 13 residues. As DNA, the CDR3 is TGCAGTGCTATCGGGACGCAGTCCTACGAGCAGTACTTC. Translating gives CSAIGTQSYEQYF.

This clonotype has just a few counts. V usage is TRBV9 and J usage is TRBJ2-1, with D maybe TRBD2 (6 bases). The CDR3 totals 15 residues. Germline V lookup: CDR1 SGDLS, CDR2 YYNGEE. Trimming took off 4 bases at V and 6 bases at J, with 17 bases between the two ends. The CDR3 DNA reads as TGTGCCAGCAGCCCTGCCGGGACTCGAGCCAATGAGCAGTTCTTC. It codes for CASSPAGTRANEQFF.

This rearrangement joins TRBV6-1 to TRBJ2-1; the match to TRBD2 covers 8 bases. V shed 6 bases, J shed 3 bases, and the junction held 7 bases outside the gene matches. This CDR3 has 15 amino acids. Looked up from germline, CDR1 is MNHNS and CDR2 is SASEGT. DNA for the CDR3: TGTGCCAGCAGCGTACTAGCGGAGAGCTACAATGAGCAGTTCTTC. Protein sequence: CASSVLAESYNEQFF.

The J gene is TRBJ2-7, the V gene TRBV4-2; TRBD1 might be the D (6 bases). The CDR3 runs 15 residues. CDR1 and CDR2 from the germline V gene are LGHNA and YNFKEQ. V lost 1 base to trimming and J lost 3 bases, with 13 bases between them. CDR3 nucleotide sequence: TGTGCCAGCAGCCAAGCCACTGGACAGTTCTACGAGCAGTACTTC. Translation: CASSQATGQFYEQYF.

This chain joins TRBV19 and TRBJ2-1; 8 bases line up with TRBD2. The CDR3 runs 16 residues. Germline V gene data show CDR1 as LNHDA and CDR2 as SQIVND (reference sequence). With 4 bases clipped from V and 3 bases from J, the junction kept 8 bases outside the gene matches. The CDR3 spells CASSRIGLAVYNEQFF. Here the CDR3 DNA reads TGTGCCAGTAGTAGGATAGGACTAGCAGTCTACAATGAGCAGTTCTTC.

This clonotype was seen ten or more times. The chain has TRBV6-6 and TRBJ2-3; D might be TRBD1 (6 bases). CDR3 length equals 14 residues. V lost 2 bases to trimming and J lost 0 bases, with 6 bases between them. CDR1 and CDR2 (germline): MNHNY, SVGAGI (reference sequence). The CDR3 loop is CASSYGQSTDTQYF. The CDR3 DNA follows: TGTGCCAGCAGTTACGGACAGAGCACAGATACGCAGTATTTT.